Listed below are T cell receptor beta chains from one sample, sequenced in a study of blood T cells in healthy people across ages. One entry per CDR3 protein, called by TCRdb with MiXCR from the 5' RACE reads. The sample lists fewer than 1.5 million distinct CDR3 sequences, 40% to 50% occurring once. The sequenced material came from blood. The receptors stem from a woman aged 18-29 years in good health. CDR3s include the opening cysteine and the closing phenylalanine or tryptophan.

j_call | v_call | cdr3_aa
TRBJ2-1 | TRBV11-3 | CASSLDYSGRVDEQFF
TRBJ2-3 | TRBV11-2 | CASSLGEHATDTQYF
TRBJ2-7 | TRBV3-1 | CASSNRDRSYEQYF
TRBJ2-1 | TRBV7-2 | CASSLGPAGGPNEQFF
TRBJ2-3 | TRBV6-5 | CASSKTAGTQYF
TRBJ1-5 | TRBV2 | CASSETGANQPQHF
TRBJ2-3 | TRBV10-2 | CASSDTGGGLAGSTDMQYF
TRBJ2-5 | TRBV5-1 | CASSPGREGETQYF
TRBJ2-3 | TRBV15 | CATSSAGLLGADTQYF
TRBJ2-1 | TRBV5-1 | CASSLLLGNEQFF
TRBJ2-1 | TRBV5-1 | CASSLAVGTGYKEQFF
TRBJ1-5 | TRBV6-6 | CASNTGTGHSNQPQHF
TRBJ1-4 | TRBV29-1 | CSGGGEKLFF
TRBJ2-7 | TRBV4-1 | CASSQLPGTGVSSYEQYF